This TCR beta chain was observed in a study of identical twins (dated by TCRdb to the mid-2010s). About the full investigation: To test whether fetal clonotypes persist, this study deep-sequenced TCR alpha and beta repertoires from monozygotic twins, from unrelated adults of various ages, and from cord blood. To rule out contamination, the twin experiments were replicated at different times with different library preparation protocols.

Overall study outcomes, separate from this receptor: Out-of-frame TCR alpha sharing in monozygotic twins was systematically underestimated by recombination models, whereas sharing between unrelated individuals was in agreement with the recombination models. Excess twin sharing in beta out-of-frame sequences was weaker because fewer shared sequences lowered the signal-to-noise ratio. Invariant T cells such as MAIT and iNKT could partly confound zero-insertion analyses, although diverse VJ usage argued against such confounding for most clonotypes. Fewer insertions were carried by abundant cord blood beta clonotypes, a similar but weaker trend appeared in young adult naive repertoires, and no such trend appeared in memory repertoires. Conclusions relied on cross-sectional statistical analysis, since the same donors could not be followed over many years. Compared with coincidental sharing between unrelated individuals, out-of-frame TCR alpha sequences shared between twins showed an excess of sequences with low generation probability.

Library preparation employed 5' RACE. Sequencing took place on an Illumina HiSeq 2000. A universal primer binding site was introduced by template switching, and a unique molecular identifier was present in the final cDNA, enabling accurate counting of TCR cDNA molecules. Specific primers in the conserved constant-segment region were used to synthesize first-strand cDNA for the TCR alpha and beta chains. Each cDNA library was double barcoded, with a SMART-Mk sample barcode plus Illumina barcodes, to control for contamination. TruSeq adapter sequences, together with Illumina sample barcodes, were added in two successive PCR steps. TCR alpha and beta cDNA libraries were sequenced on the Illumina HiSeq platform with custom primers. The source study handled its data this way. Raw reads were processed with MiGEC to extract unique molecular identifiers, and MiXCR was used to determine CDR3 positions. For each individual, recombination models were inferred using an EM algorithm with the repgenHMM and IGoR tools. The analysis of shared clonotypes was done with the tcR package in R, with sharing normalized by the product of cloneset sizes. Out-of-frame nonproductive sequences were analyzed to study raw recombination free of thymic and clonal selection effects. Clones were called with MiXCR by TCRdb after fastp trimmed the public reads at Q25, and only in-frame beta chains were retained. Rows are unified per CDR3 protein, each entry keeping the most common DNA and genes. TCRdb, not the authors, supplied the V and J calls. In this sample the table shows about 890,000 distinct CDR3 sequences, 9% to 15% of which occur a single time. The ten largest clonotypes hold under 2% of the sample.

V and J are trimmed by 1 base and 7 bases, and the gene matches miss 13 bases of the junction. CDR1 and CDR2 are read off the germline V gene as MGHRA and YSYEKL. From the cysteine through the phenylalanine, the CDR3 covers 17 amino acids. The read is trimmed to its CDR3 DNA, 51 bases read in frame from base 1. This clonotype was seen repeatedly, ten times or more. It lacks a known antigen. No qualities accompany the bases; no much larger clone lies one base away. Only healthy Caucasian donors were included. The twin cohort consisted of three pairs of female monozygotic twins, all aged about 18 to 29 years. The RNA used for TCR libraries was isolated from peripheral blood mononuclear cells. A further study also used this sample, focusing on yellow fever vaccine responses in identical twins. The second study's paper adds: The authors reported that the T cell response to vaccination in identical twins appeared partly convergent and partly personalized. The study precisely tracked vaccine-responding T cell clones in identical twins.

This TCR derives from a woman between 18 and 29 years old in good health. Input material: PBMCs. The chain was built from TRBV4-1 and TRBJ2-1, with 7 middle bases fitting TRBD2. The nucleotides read TGCGCCAGCAGCCAAGGGCCCCGGGGGGAGAGACGGAATGAGCAGTTCTTC. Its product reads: CASSQGPRGERRNEQFF.